Following are 13 T cell receptor beta chains from one sample sequenced in a study of identifying expanded T cells in peripheral blood. Only in-frame clones appear in the TCRdb table, and some are missing; sequencing was by immunoSEQ multiplex PCR. The sample gives tens of thousands of clones, about 83% of which show up once; 19% is in the top ten. Sequenced sample: blood. Receptors originate from a person between 18 and 75 years old in good health.

This chain links TRBV29-1 with TRBJ1-5; TRBD1 matches 12 bases. This CDR3 contains 16 residues. Losses at the gene ends were 4 bases for V and 4 bases for J; bases not matched to a gene: 8. Germline loops: CDR1 SQVTM, CDR2 ANQGSEA. The CDR3 DNA sequence: TGCAGCGTTGGAGGGACAGGGGGCAGAATGAATCAGCCCCAGCATTTT. It translates to CSVGGTGGRMNQPQHF.

The chain recombines TRBV30 with TRBJ1-2; TRBD1 matches at 8 bases. Losses at the gene ends were 7 bases for V and 6 bases for J; bases not matched to a gene: 16. Looked up from germline, CDR1 is GTSNPN and CDR2 is SVGIG (reference sequence). CDR3 length: 15 residues. The CDR3 loop reads CAYPQLGQGVNGYTF. The CDR3 DNA reads as TGTGCCTACCCCCAACTAGGACAGGGAGTTAATGGCTACACCTTC.

The rearrangement joins TRBV30 to TRBJ1-3; 8 bases are a match to TRBD1. The trim removed 4 bases at V and 5 bases at J, leaving 7 bases unmatched. Germline CDR1 and CDR2: GTSNPN and SVGIG (reference sequence). The CDR3 totals 14 residues. This chain's CDR3 is CAWKTGTGRNTIYF. DNA of the CDR3: TGTGCCTGGAAAACCGGGACAGGAAGAAACACCATATATTTT.

The J gene is TRBJ1-6, the V gene TRBV19; possibly TRBD1 for D (6 bases). The CDR3 consists of 14 residues. The germline V and J ends were trimmed by 7 bases and 6 bases, with 13 bases remaining between them. The germline V gene has CDR1 LNHDA and CDR2 SQIVND (reference sequence). CDR3 amino acids: CASMRGSGNSPLHF. CDR3 sequence (DNA): TGTGCCAGTATGAGGGGGAGCGGTAATTCACCCCTCCACTTT.

V gene TRBV6-1 combines with J gene TRBJ2-7; no definite D call. The V gene lost 4 bases and the J gene lost 0 bases, with 10 bases spanning the gap. The germline V gene has CDR1 MNHNS and CDR2 SASEGT. The CDR3 covers 14 residues. The CDR3: CASSAVGTSYEQYF. CDR3 bases: TGTGCCAGCAGTGCGGTCGGAACCTCCTACGAGCAGTACTTC.

This clone was counted between two and nine times. The J gene is TRBJ1-1, the V gene TRBV29-1; TRBD1 matches 11 bases. CDR1 SQVTM and CDR2 ANQGSEA come from the germline V gene. The ends lost 6 bases at V and 6 bases at J; junction bases unmatched: 9. This CDR3 contains 14 residues. The CDR3 region has the DNA TGCAGCGTCCATCCGGGACAGGGGGGGTCTGAAGCTTTCTTT. Protein: CSVHPGQGGSEAFF. Based on the CDR3 plus reference TRBV29-1 and TRBJ1-1, the full variable domain is SAVISQKPSRDICQRGTSLTIQCQVDSQVTMMFWYRQQPGQSLTLIATANQGSEATYESGFVIDKFPISRPNLTFSTLTVSNMSPEDSSIYLCSVHPGQGGSEAFFGQGTRLTVV.

This clone was seen a handful of times. The genes are TRBV25-1 and TRBJ1-2; D remains unclear. Germline V gene data show CDR1 as MGHDK and CDR2 as SYGVNS. V shed 4 bases and J shed 2 bases, with 5 bases lying between them. The CDR3 has 12 residues. The CDR3 sequence: CASSVSNYGYTF. The CDR3 coding sequence is TGTGCCAGCAGTGTGTCCAACTATGGCTACACCTTC.

This clone has only one observation. The rearrangement uses TRBV5-1 and TRBJ1-2; 11 positions match TRBD1. The germline V gene encodes CDR1 SGHRS and CDR2 YFSETQ. The CDR3 has 16 amino acids. The ends lost 0 bases at V and 8 bases at J; junction bases unmatched: 9. CDR3 sequence: CASSLGPGQGEVGYTF. The DNA of the CDR3 is TGCGCCAGCAGCTTGGGGCCGGGACAGGGGGAAGTGGGCTACACCTTC.

The chain has TRBV14 and TRBJ2-7; weak D call: TRBD2 (5 bases). The CDR3 contains 12 residues. Trimming shortened V by 1 base and J by 7 bases, and 8 bases separated the two germline ends. Germline-derived CDR1 and CDR2 are SGHDN and FVKESK. CDR3: CASSQGQREQYF. The CDR3 DNA reads as TGTGCCAGCAGCCAAGGTCAGCGGGAGCAGTACTTC. Full variable domain (rest looked up from reference TRBV14 and TRBJ2-7): EAGVTQFPSHSVIEKGQTVTLRCDPISGHDNLYWYRRVMGKEIKFLLHFVKESKQDESGMPNNRFLAERTGGTYSTLKVQPAELEDSGVYFCASSQGQREQYFGPGTRLTVT.

This clone was seen more than once but under ten times. J is TRBJ2-3 and V is TRBV13, with a tentative D call TRBD2 (6 bases). Looked up from germline, CDR1 is PRHDT and CDR2 is FYEKMQ (reference sequence). The length of the CDR3 is 14 residues. Trimming cost V 4 bases and J 6 bases, with 14 bases left between them. The CDR3: CASSSQRAWDTQYF. In nucleotides, the CDR3 is TGTGCCAGCAGCTCTCAGCGGGCGTGGGATACGCAGTATTTT.

The genes are TRBV19 and TRBJ1-1; tentative D call: TRBD1 (5 bases). V lost 3 bases and J lost 6, with 8 bases in between. The CDR3 sequence is 12 residues long. The germline CDR1 and CDR2 sequences are LNHDA and SQIVND (reference sequence). The DNA of the CDR3 is TGTGCCAGTAGTATCCGGGGGGCTGAAGCTTTCTTT. Residues: CASSIRGAEAFF.

CDR3 sequence: CAGSLGGYYNEQFF. In DNA, the CDR3 is TGTGCCGGCTCCTTAGGGGGCTACTACAATGAGCAGTTCTTC. The rearrangement links TRBV5-4 to TRBJ2-1, with 7 bases matching TRBD1. Trimming took 10 bases from V and 3 from J; bases not matched to a gene: 10. The CDR3 sequence is 14 residues long. The V gene's germline CDR1 is SGHNT and CDR2 YYREEE (reference sequence).

The V gene is TRBV28, the J gene TRBJ1-2; possibly TRBD1 for D (5 bases). This CDR3 has 12 residues. Germline loops: CDR1 MDHEN, CDR2 SYDVKM. Trimming took 3 bases from V and 8 from J, leaving 10 bases between them. CDR3 sequence reads: CASSFGTEGYTF. CDR3 bases: TGTGCCAGCAGTTTCGGGACGGAGGGCTACACCTTC.